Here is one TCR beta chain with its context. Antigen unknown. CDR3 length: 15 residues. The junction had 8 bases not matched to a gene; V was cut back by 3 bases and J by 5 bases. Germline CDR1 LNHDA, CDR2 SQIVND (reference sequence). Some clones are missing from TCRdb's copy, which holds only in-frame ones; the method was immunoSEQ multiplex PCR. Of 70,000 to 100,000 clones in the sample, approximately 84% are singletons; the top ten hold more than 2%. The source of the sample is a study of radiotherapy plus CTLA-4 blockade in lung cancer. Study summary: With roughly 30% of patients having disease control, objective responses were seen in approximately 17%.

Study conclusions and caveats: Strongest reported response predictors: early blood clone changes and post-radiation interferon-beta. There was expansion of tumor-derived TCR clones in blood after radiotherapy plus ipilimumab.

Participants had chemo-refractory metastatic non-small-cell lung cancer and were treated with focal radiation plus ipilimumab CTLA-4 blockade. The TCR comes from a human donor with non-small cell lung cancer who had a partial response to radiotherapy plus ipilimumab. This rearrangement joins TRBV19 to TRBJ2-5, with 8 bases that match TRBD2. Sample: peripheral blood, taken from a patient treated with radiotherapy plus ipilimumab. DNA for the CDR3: TGTGCCAGTAGTATGAGGCTAGCGGGTAGGGAGACCCAGTACTTC. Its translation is CASSMRLAGRETQYF.